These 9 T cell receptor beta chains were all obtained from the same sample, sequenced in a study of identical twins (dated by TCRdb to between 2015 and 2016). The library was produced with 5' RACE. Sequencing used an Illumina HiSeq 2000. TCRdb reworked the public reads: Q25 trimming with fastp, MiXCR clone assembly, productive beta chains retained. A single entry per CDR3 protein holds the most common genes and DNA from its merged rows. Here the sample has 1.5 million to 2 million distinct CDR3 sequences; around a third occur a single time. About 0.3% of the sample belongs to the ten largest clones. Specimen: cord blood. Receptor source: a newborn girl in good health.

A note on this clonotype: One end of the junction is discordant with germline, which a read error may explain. DNA of the CDR3: TGTGCCAGCAGCTTAGTCGGTTCTCGCTCACCCCCCCACTTT. Encoded protein: CASSLVGSRSPPHF. The chain joins TRBV7-2 to TRBJ1-6, with D uncertain. CDR1 and CDR2 (germline): SGHTA, FQGNSA. The CDR3 is 14 amino acids.

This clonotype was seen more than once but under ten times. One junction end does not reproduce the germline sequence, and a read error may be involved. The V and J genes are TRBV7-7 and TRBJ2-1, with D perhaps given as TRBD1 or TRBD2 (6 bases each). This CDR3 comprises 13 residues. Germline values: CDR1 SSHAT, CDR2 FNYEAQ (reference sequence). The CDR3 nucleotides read TGTGCTAGCAGCTTAGTTGGGGGGCATGAGCAGTTCTTC. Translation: CASSLVGGHEQFF.

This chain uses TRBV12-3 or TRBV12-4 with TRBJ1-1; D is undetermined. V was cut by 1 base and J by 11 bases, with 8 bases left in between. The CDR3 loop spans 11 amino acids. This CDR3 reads CASSLGLQAFF. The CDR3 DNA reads TGTGCCAGCAGTTTAGGCCTACAGGCTTTCTTT.

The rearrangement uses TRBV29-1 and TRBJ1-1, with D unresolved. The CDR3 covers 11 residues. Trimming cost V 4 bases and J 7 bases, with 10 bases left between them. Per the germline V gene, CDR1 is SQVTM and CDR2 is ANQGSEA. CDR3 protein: CSVGPGIEAFF. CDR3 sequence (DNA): TGCAGCGTTGGTCCCGGGATTGAAGCTTTCTTT.

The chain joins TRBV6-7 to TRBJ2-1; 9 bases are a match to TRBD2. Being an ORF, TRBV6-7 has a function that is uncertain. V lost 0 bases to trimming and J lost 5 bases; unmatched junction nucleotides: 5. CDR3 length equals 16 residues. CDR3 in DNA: TGTGCCAGCAGTTACTCCGGCGGGGGGGACAACAATGAGCAGTTCTTC. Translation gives CASSYSGGGDNNEQFF.

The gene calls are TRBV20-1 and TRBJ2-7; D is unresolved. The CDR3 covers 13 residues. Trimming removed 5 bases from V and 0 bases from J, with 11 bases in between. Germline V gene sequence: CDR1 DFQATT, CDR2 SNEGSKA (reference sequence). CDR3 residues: CSAPGLTSYEQYF. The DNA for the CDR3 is TGCAGTGCTCCAGGTCTTACCTCCTACGAGCAGTACTTC.

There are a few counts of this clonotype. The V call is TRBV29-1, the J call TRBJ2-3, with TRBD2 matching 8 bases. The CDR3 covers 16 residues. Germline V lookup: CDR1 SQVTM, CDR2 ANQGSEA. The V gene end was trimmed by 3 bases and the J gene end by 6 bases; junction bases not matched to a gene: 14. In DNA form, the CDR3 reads TGCAGCGTTGAGTGGATCGGGGGGGGGCAGGGGGATACGCAGTATTTT. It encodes CSVEWIGGGQGDTQYF.

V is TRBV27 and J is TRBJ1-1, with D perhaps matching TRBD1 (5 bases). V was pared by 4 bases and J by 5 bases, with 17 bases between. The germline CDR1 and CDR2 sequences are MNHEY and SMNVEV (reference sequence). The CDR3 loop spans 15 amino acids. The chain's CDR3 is CASSSASGFRTEAFF. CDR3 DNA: TGTGCCAGCAGTTCCGCCTCAGGGTTTAGAACTGAAGCTTTCTTT.

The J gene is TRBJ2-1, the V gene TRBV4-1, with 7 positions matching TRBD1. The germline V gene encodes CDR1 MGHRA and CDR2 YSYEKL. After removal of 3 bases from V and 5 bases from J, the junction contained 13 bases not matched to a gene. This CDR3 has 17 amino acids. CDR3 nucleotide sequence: TGCGCCAGCAGCCATCAGGGGGTGATAGTTAGAAACAATGAGCAGTTCTTC. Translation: CASSHQGVIVRNNEQFF.